These 6 T cell receptor beta chains originate from one sample sequenced in a study of blood T cell repertoires in COVID-19. TCRdb keeps only in-frame clones here, not all; method: immunoSEQ multiplex PCR. The table lists about 70,000 clones, 79% of them singletons. The sequencing input was peripheral blood. These receptors all stem from a woman aged 60-75 years with acute or convalescent COVID-19.

V usage is TRBV5-1 and J usage is TRBJ1-1; 7 nucleotides align to TRBD1. Germline CDR1 SGHRS, CDR2 YFSETQ. The junction had 4 bases not matched to a gene; V was cut back by 0 bases and J by 5 bases. The CDR3 totals 14 residues. The CDR3 loop is CASSLGQGGTEAFF. CDR3 nucleotides: TGCGCCAGCAGCTTGGGACAGGGTGGAACTGAAGCTTTCTTT.

The chain employs TRBV9 and TRBJ2-3; TRBD2 matches at 7 bases. This CDR3 spans 15 amino acids. The germline CDR1 and CDR2 sequences are SGDLS and YYNGEE. V shed 0 bases and J 1 base; nucleotides not matched to a gene: 2. The CDR3 is CASSVGTSGTDTQYF. DNA for the CDR3: TGTGCCAGCAGCGTAGGAACTAGCGGCACAGATACGCAGTATTTT.

This clone was counted a single time. The rearrangement joins TRBV7-6 to TRBJ1-1, with 7 bases lining up with TRBD1. This CDR3 has 14 residues. Germline values: CDR1 SGHVS, CDR2 FNYEAQ. J lost 8 bases, V lost 5 bases, and 11 bases had no gene match. As DNA, the CDR3 is TGTGCCAGCAGCCCTCTAGGACCGGACAGGGAAGCTTTCTTT. Its protein is CASSPLGPDREAFF.

The V and J genes are TRBV30 and TRBJ2-3, with D maybe TRBD2 (6 bases). This CDR3 contains 16 residues. Trimming shortened V by 3 bases and J by 2 bases, and 18 bases separated the two germline ends. Germline values: CDR1 GTSNPN, CDR2 SVGIG (reference sequence). The CDR3 sequence: CAWSETSGSYTDTQYF. The CDR3 DNA reads as TGTGCCTGGAGCGAGACCAGCGGGTCATACACAGATACGCAGTATTTT.

This rearrangement joins TRBV2 to TRBJ1-6, with unresolved D. The germline CDR1 and CDR2 sequences are SNHLY and FYNNEI. CDR3 size: 13 residues. Between the trimmed V and J ends, which lost 3 bases and 10 bases, there was a span of 10 bases. The CDR3 DNA follows: TGTGCCAGCAGTGACTCGAGGGAATCACCCCTCCACTTT. Its translation is CASSDSRESPLHF.

There are a few counts of this clone. The V and J genes are TRBV5-1 and TRBJ2-5, with a tentative D call TRBD1 (6 bases). Trimming cost V 4 bases and J 1 base, with 11 bases left between them. The CDR3 is 14 amino acids. Germline values: CDR1 SGHRS, CDR2 YFSETQ. The CDR3 is CASSLDSLQETQYF. The CDR3 nucleotides are TGCGCCAGCAGCCTGGACAGCCTCCAAGAGACCCAGTACTTC.